Listed here are 10 T cell receptor beta chains from one sample, sequenced in a study of cytomegalovirus exposure and HLA in healthy donors. The PCR contained 60 Vbeta and 13 Jbeta primers. Produced via immunoSEQ multiplex PCR; TCRdb's table is partial and in-frame only. The sample includes 63,000 or so clones. The sample comprised PBMCs. The origin of the receptors is a boy younger than 18 in good health and CMV-seronegative.

V and J are TRBV18 and TRBJ1-4, with 9 bases that match TRBD1. The CDR3 is 14 amino acids. J gave up 5 bases and V 6 bases, and 4 bases lay outside the gene matches. The germline gives CDR1 KGHSH, CDR2 LQKENI. Here the CDR3 reads CASSSGTGNEKLFF. The DNA of the CDR3 is TGTGCCAGCTCCTCCGGGACAGGGAATGAAAAACTGTTTTTT.

This chain joins TRBV7-9 and TRBJ2-2; the match to TRBD1 covers 10 bases. The V gene's germline CDR1 is SEHNR and CDR2 FQNEAQ (reference sequence). The V segment lost 5 bases and the J segment 2 bases; nucleotides outside the gene matches: 5. The CDR3 covers 16 residues. CDR3 DNA sequence: TGTGCCAGCAGCACCGGGACAGGGGATAACACCGGGGAGCTGTTTTTT. Protein: CASSTGTGDNTGELFF.

This chain joins TRBV30 and TRBJ1-2; unclear D gene. Trimming removed 0 bases from V and 4 bases from J, with 12 bases in between. The germline V gene encodes CDR1 GTSNPN and CDR2 SVGIG (reference sequence). The CDR3 contains 14 residues. The CDR3 coding sequence is TGTGCCTGGAGTGTACTTGGCGGCACCTATGGCTACACCTTC. Amino acids: CAWSVLGGTYGYTF. Combining the CDR3 with reference TRBV30 and TRBJ1-2 gives the whole variable domain SQTIHQWPATLVQPVGSPLSLECTVEGTSNPNLYWYRQAAGRGLQLLFYSVGIGQISSEVPQNLSASRPQDRQFILSSKKLLLSDSGFYLCAWSVLGGTYGYTFGSGTRLTVV.

This chain joins TRBV6-1 and TRBJ2-5; TRBD2 might be the D (5 bases). CDR1 and CDR2 from the germline V gene are MNHNS and SASEGT. The length of the CDR3 is 15 residues. V was pared by 3 bases and J by 4 bases, with 15 bases between. In DNA, the CDR3 is TGTGCCAGCAGTGATGGGCAAGGAGGACGAGAGACCCAGTACTTC. The encoded protein is CASSDGQGGRETQYF.

The gene calls are TRBV30 and TRBJ2-7; no definite D call. The CDR3 is made up of 13 amino acids. Trimming shortened V by 2 bases and J by 5 bases, and 13 bases separated the two germline ends. CDR1 GTSNPN and CDR2 SVGIG come from the germline V gene (reference sequence). The CDR3 is CAWSSQRPNEQYF. CDR3 sequence (DNA): TGTGCCTGGAGTTCCCAGCGCCCTAACGAGCAGTACTTC.

The chain joins TRBV2 to TRBJ1-2; TRBD1 aligns across 7 bases. This CDR3 is built from 14 residues. Per germline, CDR1 SNHLY and CDR2 FYNNEI. J was trimmed by 5 bases and V by 7 bases; bases with no gene match: 10. CDR3 in amino acids: CASTSTGTVYGYTF. CDR3 sequence (DNA): TGTGCCAGCACTTCGACAGGGACGGTGTATGGCTACACCTTC.

The rearrangement uses TRBV27 and TRBJ1-5, with a weak D call TRBD1 (5 bases). CDR1 is MNHEY and CDR2 is SMNVEV in the germline V gene (reference sequence). The ends were cut back, 8 bases at V and 3 bases at J, with 11 bases in the middle. The CDR3 totals 13 residues. The CDR3 DNA sequence: TGTGCCAGCGGAGACAGTTTCAATCAGCCCCAGCATTTT. Its translation: CASGDSFNQPQHF.

J is TRBJ1-1 and V is TRBV10-2; D perhaps matches TRBD1 (5 bases). V was pared by 2 bases and J by 8 bases, with 12 bases between. There are 13 residues in the CDR3. Germline V gene data show CDR1 as WSHSY and CDR2 as SAAADI. The CDR3 DNA is TGCGCCAGCAGTGAGGGTCGGGCAGGGGAAGCTTTCTTT. It codes for CASSEGRAGEAFF.

The rearrangement joins TRBV6-5 to TRBJ1-2; 7 bases are a match to TRBD1. V lost 2 bases to trimming and J lost 8 bases; unmatched junction nucleotides: 8. Germline CDR1 is MNHEY and CDR2 is SVGAGI. This CDR3 comprises 14 residues. DNA for the CDR3: TGTGCCAGCAGTTACGGGGTAGGGGGCTTGGGCTACACCTTC. Its protein product is CASSYGVGGLGYTF.

CDR3 bases: TGCGCCAGCAGCCTAGAGGACTATGGCTACACCTTC. Residues: CASSLEDYGYTF. The chain combines TRBV5-1 with TRBJ1-2; D not certain. The CDR3 has 12 amino acids. Germline loops: CDR1 SGHRS, CDR2 YFSETQ. The V gene lost 4 bases and the J gene lost 3 bases, with 7 bases spanning the gap. Combining the CDR3 with reference TRBV5-1 and TRBJ1-2 gives the whole variable domain KAGVTQTPRYLIKTRGQQVTLSCSPISGHRSVSWYQQTPGQGLQFLFEYFSETQRNKGNFPGRFSGRQFSNSRSEMNVSTLELGDSALYLCASSLEDYGYTFGSGTRLTVV.